This passage covers 24 T cell receptor beta chains from one sample sequenced in a study of blood T cell repertoires in COVID-19. Data came from immunoSEQ multiplex PCR; TCRdb stores just in-frame clones and leaves some out. This sample carries 65,000 to 95,000 clones, approximately 88% of them seen once, and the ten largest clones take just under 7.5%. Sequencing used peripheral blood. Source of these receptors: a man between 70 and 80 years old with acute or convalescent COVID-19.

This chain links TRBV6-1 with TRBJ1-1; the D gene is possibly TRBD1 (5 bases). The CDR3 is 16 amino acids. Germline V CDR1 and CDR2: MNHNS, SASEGT. V lost 3 bases and J 0 bases, leaving 14 bases between the germline ends. In DNA form, the CDR3 reads TGTGCCAGCAGTGAGTTTCAGGTGGGGCTGAACACTGAAGCTTTCTTT. Translated: CASSEFQVGLNTEAFF.

A few counts support this clone. The chain links TRBV24-1 to TRBJ2-2, with a tentative D call TRBD2 (6 bases). Germline V gene data show CDR1 as KGHDR and CDR2 as SFDVKD. V dropped 3 bases and J dropped 3 bases, with 10 bases sitting between them. The CDR3 has 15 residues. The CDR3 sequence is CATSDPRGYTGELFF. Here the CDR3 DNA reads TGTGCCACCAGTGATCCACGGGGGTACACCGGGGAGCTGTTTTTT.

The chain is built from TRBV27 and TRBJ2-2; 9 bases are shared with TRBD1. CDR3 size: 14 residues. With V trimmed by 6 bases and J by 6 bases, 5 bases remained unmatched. Germline loops: CDR1 MNHEY, CDR2 SMNVEV (reference sequence). CDR3 bases: TGTGCCAGCAGCGACAGGGGGTCCCCCGGGGAGCTGTTTTTT. Protein sequence: CASSDRGSPGELFF.

The V gene is TRBV28, the J gene TRBJ2-2, with D perhaps matching TRBD1 (5 bases). The CDR3 extends over 14 amino acids. CDR1 is MDHEN, CDR2 SYDVKM, per germline. Trimming took off 2 bases at V and 9 bases at J, with 13 bases between the two ends. The CDR3 loop reads CASSLKQATRELFF. DNA of the CDR3: TGTGCCAGCAGTTTAAAACAGGCGACCCGGGAGCTGTTTTTT.

The chain couples TRBV3-1 (or the pseudogene TRBV3-2) to TRBJ2-7; 8 bases are shared with TRBD2. V gave up 2 bases and J gave up 3 bases; unmatched junction bases: 3. Germline V gene data show CDR1 as LGHDT and CDR2 as YNNKEL (reference sequence). The CDR3 contains 14 residues. CDR3: CASSQTGGNYEQYF. The CDR3 DNA reads as TGTGCCAGCAGCCAAACGGGGGGGAACTACGAGCAGTACTTC.

The chain is built from TRBV5-1 and TRBJ2-1, with D possibly TRBD2 on 7 matching bases. Germline CDR1 and CDR2: SGHRS and YFSETQ. V was shortened by 7 bases and J by 7 bases, with 24 bases between the two germline ends. CDR3 length: 16 residues. Here the CDR3 reads CASRTSMGGRGNEQFF. In DNA, the CDR3 is TGCGCCAGCCGAACCTCTATGGGGGGGCGGGGTAATGAGCAGTTCTTC.

This chain joins TRBV6-5 and TRBJ1-5; the D gene is possibly TRBD1 (5 bases). Germline CDR1 reads MNHEY; CDR2 reads SVGAGI. V lost 8 bases and J lost 0, with 11 bases in between. There are 14 residues in the CDR3. The CDR3 region has the DNA TGTGCCAGCGGTAGGGGTTATAGCAATCAGCCCCAGCATTTT. It yields the protein CASGRGYSNQPQHF.

The rearrangement uses TRBV18 and TRBJ1-1, with D unresolved. Trimming stripped 4 bases from V and 1 base from J, with 10 bases between. Germline CDR1 and CDR2: KGHSH and LQKENI. The CDR3 length is 14 residues. The CDR3 nucleotides are TGTGCCAGCTCACTTTACGGGGAGAACACTGAAGCTTTCTTT. It translates to CASSLYGENTEAFF. Looking up the rest from reference TRBV18 and TRBJ1-1 gives the full variable domain: NAGVMQNPRHLVRRRGQEARLRCSPMKGHSHVYWYRQLPEEGLKFMVYLQKENIIDESGMPKERFSAEFPKEGPSILRIQQVVRGDSAAYFCASSLYGENTEAFFGQGTRLTVV.

The V and J genes are TRBV2 and TRBJ2-7; unclear D gene. The germline V and J ends were trimmed by 2 bases and 6 bases, with 11 bases remaining between them. Germline CDR1 and CDR2: SNHLY and FYNNEI. This CDR3 region has 13 residues. CDR3 DNA: TGTGCCAGCAGTGAATCGTACATTCGCGAGCAGTACTTC. Amino acid sequence: CASSESYIREQYF.

This chain uses TRBV19 with TRBJ2-2; 12 nucleotides agree with TRBD2. The germline V gene encodes CDR1 LNHDA and CDR2 SQIVND (reference sequence). V shed 11 bases, J shed 5 bases, and the junction held 12 bases outside the gene matches. This CDR3 is 16 amino acids long. The CDR3 here is CASWTSGTLLTGELFF. For the CDR3, the DNA is TGTGCCTCCTGGACTAGCGGGACACTATTGACCGGGGAGCTGTTTTTT. Full variable domain (missing parts from reference TRBV19 and TRBJ2-2): DGGITQSPKYLFRKEGQNVTLSCEQNLNHDAMYWYRQDPGQGLRLIYYSQIVNDFQKGDIAEGYSVSREKKESFPLTVTSAQKNPTAFYLCASWTSGTLLTGELFFGEGSRLTVL.

The chain links TRBV7-9 to TRBJ2-7, with 10 positions matching TRBD2. CDR1 SEHNR and CDR2 FQNEAQ come from the germline V gene (reference sequence). This CDR3 has 13 amino acids. V lost 5 bases to trimming and J lost 6 bases; unmatched junction nucleotides: 4. The chain's CDR3 is CASSVLAGFEQYF. CDR3 DNA sequence: TGTGCCAGCAGCGTACTAGCGGGATTCGAGCAGTACTTC.

This chain uses TRBV25-1 with TRBJ1-1; D ambiguous. The ends were cut back, 8 bases at V and 1 base at J, with 11 bases in the middle. Germline V gives CDR1 MGHDK, CDR2 SYGVNS. There are 13 residues in the CDR3. CDR3 residues: CASLGVGNTEAFF. The CDR3 bases are TGTGCCAGCCTCGGGGTGGGGAACACTGAAGCTTTCTTT.

The gene calls are TRBV27 and TRBJ2-3; TRBD2 matches 11 bases. Per germline, CDR1 MNHEY and CDR2 SMNVEV (reference sequence). The CDR3 is made up of 15 amino acids. Trimming removed 5 bases from V and 4 bases from J; junction bases left unmatched: 5. The CDR3 nucleotides read TGTGCCAGCAGTAGGATGACTAGCGGGGCAGATACGCAGTATTTT. It codes for CASSRMTSGADTQYF.

The chain links TRBV12-3 or TRBV12-4 to TRBJ2-2, with D unclear. Trimming took 3 bases from V and 7 from J, leaving 9 bases between them. CDR3 size: 13 residues. DNA of the CDR3: TGTGCCAGCAGTTTCCCCTTAATCGGGGAGCTGTTTTTT. It encodes CASSFPLIGELFF.

This clone was recorded only once. The chain has TRBV19 and TRBJ2-7; D may be TRBD2 (5 bases). Trimming left V 1 base short and J 2 bases short, with 6 bases between. The CDR3 totals 13 residues. From germline, CDR1 is LNHDA and CDR2 SQIVND (reference sequence). This chain's CDR3 is CASSIAGTYEQYF. The CDR3 DNA reads TGTGCCAGTAGTATAGCCGGGACCTACGAGCAGTACTTC. Combining the CDR3 with reference TRBV19 and TRBJ2-7 gives the whole variable domain DGGITQSPKYLFRKEGQNVTLSCEQNLNHDAMYWYRQDPGQGLRLIYYSQIVNDFQKGDIAEGYSVSREKKESFPLTVTSAQKNPTAFYLCASSIAGTYEQYFGPGTRLTVT.

The gene calls are TRBV28 and TRBJ2-7, with 8 bases identical to TRBD1. The V segment lost 1 base and the J segment 4 bases; nucleotides outside the gene matches: 3. The CDR3 is 14 amino acids. Germline values: CDR1 MDHEN, CDR2 SYDVKM. The CDR3 here is CASSLYQGAYEQYF. The CDR3 region has the DNA TGTGCCAGCAGTTTATATCAGGGGGCATACGAGCAGTACTTC.

Only a few counts were recorded for this clone. This chain joins TRBV19 and TRBJ1-2, with 11 bases aligning to TRBD1. This CDR3 region has 14 residues. Germline-derived CDR1 and CDR2 are LNHDA and SQIVND (reference sequence). With 7 bases clipped from V and 4 bases from J, the junction kept 5 bases outside the gene matches. The CDR3: CASTRTGGGYGYTF. CDR3 DNA: TGTGCCAGTACACGGACAGGGGGCGGCTATGGCTACACCTTC.

The V and J genes are TRBV2 and TRBJ1-6; D possibly corresponds to TRBD1 (6 bases). V was clipped by 1 base and J by 7 bases, with 14 bases between them. Germline CDR1 reads SNHLY; CDR2 reads FYNNEI. The CDR3 is 16 amino acids. CDR3 coding DNA: TGTGCCAGCAGTGAAGGCCAGGGGACGGGGAATTCACCCCTCCACTTT. The encoded protein is CASSEGQGTGNSPLHF.

This chain connects TRBV7-9 to TRBJ2-5; TRBD1 matches at 7 bases. Germline V gene data show CDR1 as SEHNR and CDR2 as FQNEAQ (reference sequence). This CDR3 comprises 14 residues. The V segment lost 2 bases and the J segment 4 bases; nucleotides outside the gene matches: 4. The CDR3, as DNA: TGTGCCAGCAGCTTATACAGGGGCGGAGAGACCCAGTACTTC. It yields the protein CASSLYRGGETQYF.

On this clone: Different DNA sequences within this sample yield the same CDR3. This chain joins TRBV12-3 or TRBV12-4 and TRBJ2-3; D ambiguous. V lost 6 bases and J 0 bases, leaving 4 bases between the germline ends. This CDR3 has 12 amino acids. In DNA form, the CDR3 reads TGTGCCAGCAGCCCGAGCACAGATACGCAGTATTTT. Translation: CASSPSTDTQYF.

This chain uses TRBV5-1 with TRBJ2-2; TRBD1 matches at 11 bases. The CDR3 extends over 16 amino acids. CDR1 is SGHRS and CDR2 is YFSETQ in the germline V gene. Trimming at V came to 4 bases and at J to 5 bases, leaving 7 bases not matched to a gene. The DNA for the CDR3 is TGCGCCAGCAGCCGGTGGACAGGGGGCTTAACCGGGGAGCTGTTTTTT. Translation: CASSRWTGGLTGELFF.

This clone came up once. The chain couples TRBV7-2 to TRBJ1-1, with 10 bases that match TRBD1. CDR1 SGHTA and CDR2 FQGNSA come from the germline V gene. The junction had 4 bases not matched to a gene; V was cut back by 2 bases and J by 4 bases. The CDR3 covers 15 residues. CDR3 amino acids: CASSLRTGGITEAFF. The CDR3 region has the DNA TGTGCCAGCAGCTTAAGGACAGGGGGTATCACTGAAGCTTTCTTT. The variable domain in full, completed from reference TRBV7-2 and TRBJ1-1, reads GAGVSQSPSNKVTEKGKDVELRCDPISGHTALYWYRQSLGQGLEFLIYFQGNSAPDKSGLPSDRFSAERTGGSVSTLTIQRTQQEDSAVYLCASSLRTGGITEAFFGQGTRLTVV.

This clone has just a few counts. CDR3 protein: CASNLGTGRRNTIYF. CDR3 DNA sequence: TGTGCCAGCAACCTGGGAACAGGGAGAAGGAACACCATATATTTT. This chain joins TRBV5-6 and TRBJ1-3, with D perhaps matching TRBD1 (6 bases). Between the trimmed V and J ends, which lost 6 bases and 7 bases, there was a span of 20 bases. There are 15 residues in the CDR3. Looked up from germline, CDR1 is SGHDT and CDR2 is YYEEEE.

Notes on this clone: Distinct nucleotide sequences in the sample also encode this CDR3. V usage is TRBV11-3 and J usage is TRBJ2-1, with D possibly being TRBD2 (6 bases). Germline V gene lookup returns CDR1 SGHNT and CDR2 YENEEA. V lost 1 base, J lost 2 bases, and 9 bases lay in between. The CDR3 runs to 15 residues. The CDR3 loop reads CASSLGGTPYNEQFF. As DNA, the CDR3 is TGTGCCAGCAGCTTAGGGGGGACTCCCTACAATGAGCAGTTCTTC.